This T cell receptor beta chain came from a study of beta chain features in type 1 diabetes. The investigators reverse transcribed all of the isolated RNA, so they sequenced expressed TCRB transcripts. The assay was immunoSEQ multiplex PCR, and TCRdb's table has in-frame clones only and misses some. The table records about 140,000 clones, 9.7% of them present only once. Germline CDR1 and CDR2: MNHNS and SASEGT. Between the trimmed V and J ends, which lost 10 bases and 1 base, there was a span of 19 bases. The CDR3 runs 15 residues. The clonotype originates from a woman in her 40s in good health. This chain links TRBV6-1 with TRBJ1-2; tentatively, D is TRBD1 (6 bases). Sequencing was performed on central memory CD4+ T cells from blood. CDR3 protein: CATDLQGANNYGYTF. The CDR3 region has the DNA TGTGCCACCGATCTACAGGGAGCGAATAACTATGGCTACACCTTC.